A selection of T cell receptor beta chains follows, all from one sample in a study of tumor and adjacent non-tumor tissue in lung cancer. From the multiplex PCR reads, TCRdb called clonotypes with MiXCR, one entry per CDR3 protein. The table has 200,000 to 250,000 distinct CDR3 sequences, approximately 74% seen once. The sequenced material came from lung tumor tissue. Receptors originate from a man aged 55-75 years with non-small cell lung cancer. Each CDR3 is given with its conserved first and last residue. D genes are given only for firm matches. Only part of the rows carry a size: once, few, many, or a class if the clone is expanded.

size	V	length	D	J	CDR3	DNA
NA	TRBV6-1	14	NA	TRBJ1-5	CASSRDIQNQPQHF	TGTGCCAGCAGTAGGGACATTCAGAATCAGCCCCAGCATTTT
once	TRBV20-1	11	NA	TRBJ1-1	CSTSPEVGSFF	TGCAGTACTAGCCCCGAGGTAGGATCTTTCTTT
NA	TRBV7-9	14	TRBD2	TRBJ2-5	CASSSQRGASTQYF	TGTGCCAGCAGCTCCCAGCGGGGGGCCTCGACCCAGTACTTC
NA	TRBV20-1	14	TRBD2	TRBJ2-7	CSRLAGVSRYEQYF	TGCAGTAGACTAGCGGGGGTGAGCAGGTACGAGCAGTACTTC
NA	TRBV6-1	16	TRBD2	TRBJ2-3	CASSEASGGGQDTQCF	TGTGCCAGCAGTGAAGCGTCGGGAGGAGGGCAGGATACGCAATGTTTT
many	TRBV20-1	15	TRBD2	TRBJ2-7	CSAPRPLAGAYEQYF	TGCAGTGCCCCCAGACCACTAGCGGGGGCCTACGAGCAGTACTTC
NA	TRBV29-1	17	TRBD2	TRBJ2-2	CSVPSSTSGAYTGELFF	TGCAGCGTCCCTTCTTCGACTAGCGGGGCTTACACCGGGGAGCTGTTTTTT
NA	TRBV20-1	12	NA	TRBJ2-7	CSASTASYERYF	TGCAGTGCTAGCACGGCCTCGTACGAGCGGTACTTC
once	TRBV5-4	14	NA	TRBJ1-4	CTSIPGQGNEKLFF	TGTACCAGCATCCCGGGACAAGGGAATGAAAAACTGTTTTTT
few	TRBV5-1	16	TRBD1	TRBJ1-1	CASSLGGGQGVTEAFF	TGCGCCAGCAGCTTGGGGGGAGGACAGGGCGTCACTGAAGCTTTCTTT
NA	TRBV11-2	19	TRBD1	TRBJ2-6	CASTLAPKDRPSGANVLTF	TGTGCTAGCACCTTAGCTCCAAAGGACAGGCCCTCTGGGGCCAACGTCCTGACTTTC
many	TRBV6-5	15	NA	TRBJ2-5	CASSYSNRGQETQYF	TGTGCCAGCAGTTACTCGAATCGAGGCCAAGAGACCCAGTACTTC
NA	TRBV11-2	13	NA	TRBJ1-5	CASSTRQCQPQHF	TGTGCCAGCAGCACTAGACAGTGTCAGCCCCAGCATTTT
NA	TRBV20-1	18	TRBD2	TRBJ2-4	CSATDLSGVELAKNNQYF	TGCAGTGCTACAGATTTAAGCGGGGTCGAACTAGCCAAAAACAATCAGTACTTC
few	TRBV7-9	15	NA	TRBJ2-2	CASSPRGSNTGELFF	TGTGCCAGCAGCCCTCGAGGGTCCAACACCGGGGAGCTGTTTTTT
NA	TRBV5-4	15	TRBD1	TRBJ1-1	CPSSSGTGAVTEAFF	TGTCCCAGCAGCTCGGGGACAGGGGCGGTCACTGAAGCTTTCTTT
NA	TRBV29-1	16	TRBD2	TRBJ2-3	CSAAGTSGEARDTQYF	TGCAGCGCTGCCGGAACTAGCGGGGAGGCTAGGGATACGCAGTATTTT
NA	TRBV6-1	15	NA	TRBJ2-2	CASSVRGGRTGELFF	TGTGCCAGTAGTGTCAGGGGCGGTAGGACCGGGGAGCTGTTTTTT
once	TRBV11-2	17	TRBD1	TRBJ2-1	CAGSDQGAQSSYNEQLF	TGTGCCGGCAGCGACCAGGGGGCCCAAAGCTCCTACAATGAGCAGCTCTTC
few	TRBV4-1	15	TRBD1	TRBJ2-7	CASSRGQDLSYEQYF	TGCGCCAGCAGCCGGGGACAGGATCTCTCCTACGAGCAGTACTTC
once	TRBV29-1	13	NA	TRBJ2-5	CSVEFGTWDTQYF	TGCAGCGTTGAATTTGGGACGTGGGATACCCAGTACTTC
NA	TRBV6-2/TRBV6-3	15	NA	TRBJ2-1	CARRRPGAQTNEQFF	TGTGCCAGGCGAAGGCCTGGCGCCCAGACGAATGAGCAGTTCTTC
NA	TRBV11-3	14	NA	TRBJ1-2	CASNLDPWGQGNTF	NA
NA	TRBV20-1	15	NA	TRBJ2-7	CSARVPGRSSYKQYF	TGCAGTGCTAGAGTCCCCGGGAGATCCTCCTACAAGCAGTATTTC
NA	TRBV28	12	NA	TRBJ2-1	CASSSFASEQFF	TGTGCCAGCAGTTCCTTCGCCAGTGAGCAGTTCTTC
once	TRBV11-3	14	NA	TRBJ2-7	CASSLIIGGYEQYF	TGTGCCAGCAGCCTTATTATAGGGGGCTACGAGCAGTACTTC
NA	TRBV12-3/TRBV12-4	13	TRBD1	TRBJ2-1	CANTGQGYNEQFF	TGTGCCAATACGGGACAGGGGTACAATGAGCAGTTCTTC
NA	TRBV20-1	15	TRBD2	TRBJ2-1	CGAREPTSGSDEQFF	TGCGGTGCTAGAGAACCCACTAGCGGGAGCGATGAGCAGTTCTTC
NA	TRBV6-1	14	NA	TRBJ1-1	CACSRTQDATEAFF	TGTGCATGCAGTAGGACACAGGACGCGACGGAAGCTTTCTTT
NA	TRBV6-5	14	NA	TRBJ1-1	CASSYRQGKAEAFF	TGTGCCAGCAGTTACCGGCAGGGAAAAGCTGAAGCTTTCTTT
few	TRBV12-3/TRBV12-4	13	TRBD1	TRBJ1-2	CASTPDRAGGYTF	TGTGCCAGCACCCCGGACAGGGCTGGGGGCTACACCTTC
NA	TRBV13	17	NA	TRBJ1-6	CSSRQKTYRVGNSPLHF	TGTTCCAGTAGACAAAAAACTTACAGGGTGGGCAATTCACCCCTCCACTTT
many	TRBV4-2	11	NA	TRBJ1-2	CASSQGHGYTF	TGTGCCAGCAGCCAAGGTCATGGCTACACCTTC
NA	TRBV12-5	14	NA	TRBJ1-1	CASGVYSMYTEAFF	TGTGCTAGTGGTGTTTACAGCATGTACACTGAAGCTTTCTTT
few	TRBV7-8	15	NA	TRBJ2-7	CASSLDEGATYEQYF	TGTGCCAGCAGCTTAGATGAGGGAGCGACTTACGAGCAGTACTTC
NA	TRBV28	17	NA	TRBJ1-1	CASSLWGGGRTNTEAFF	TGTGCCAGCAGTTTATGGGGGGGAGGTCGAACGAACACTGAAGCTTTCTTT
NA	TRBV4-1	16	NA	TRBJ2-7	CASSRLSETDGYEHYF	TGCGCCAGCAGCCGGTTGTCGGAGACGGATGGCTACGAGCATTACTTC
NA	TRBV20-1	16	NA	TRBJ2-1	CSAKDIGVSGYNEQFF	TGCAGTGCTAAAGATATCGGCGTGAGTGGTTACAATGAGCAGTTCTTC
NA	TRBV6-5	15	NA	TRBJ2-7	CANGKGGVTRYEQYF	TGTGCCAACGGCAAGGGGGGAGTCACTCGCTACGAACAGTACTTC
once	TRBV6-5	17	TRBD1	TRBJ2-6	CASSFGTGGSGVNIMTF	TGTGCCAGCAGTTTCGGGACAGGGGGCTCTGGGGTCAACATCATGACTTTC
NA	TRBV7-8	14	TRBD2	TRBJ2-7	CASSLGGRLSEQYF	TGTGCCAGCAGCTTAGGCGGGAGACTCAGCGAGCAATACTTC
once	TRBV11-2	14	TRBD1	TRBJ1-1	CASSSGTGYADAFF	TGCGCCAGCAGCTCGGGGACAGGGTATGCTGATGCTTTCTTT